The T cell receptor (beta chain) described here comes from a study of post-analysis software for immune sequencing data. Study-level findings and limits: For normalized Chao1 diversity, multiple sclerosis patients scored significantly lower than controls did. Samples prepared in the same batch strongly co-clustered by F measure. In patients, TRBV5-6, TRBV5-1 and TRBV20-1 belonged to roughly five TRBV segments found more frequently than in controls.

As regards this clonotype: As yet, its antigen is unknown.

Included in the TCR beta cDNA libraries were unique molecular identifiers. A few hundred thousand cDNA molecules were obtained from about 0.98 to 11 million T cells. Via MiXCR, TCRdb re-called the PCR reads, giving one row per CDR3 protein. The table includes 650,000 to 900,000 distinct CDR3 sequences, about 45% detected once. Trimming shortened V by 6 bases and J by 4 bases, and 16 bases separated the two germline ends. The germline gives CDR1 PRHDT, CDR2 FYEKMQ (reference sequence). The CDR3 runs 15 residues. V gene TRBV13 combines with J gene TRBJ2-4, with unresolved D. Sequencing was performed on blood. This receptor was identified in a girl between 10 and 17 years old with multiple sclerosis. CDR3 region: CASRSSAAEKNIQYF. The CDR3 region has the DNA TGTGCCAGCAGATCCTCGGCGGCTGAGAAAAACATTCAGTACTTC.